This T cell receptor (beta chain) is from a study of T cells after somatic rescue of genetic block (dated by TCRdb to the early 2020s). Context from the whole study: The study assessed how robust, over the long term, a T-cell system was when the system had developed through somatic rescue of a genetic block in T-cell development.

The germline V gene gives CDR1 as MNHEY and CDR2 as SVGAGI. There are 15 amino acids in the CDR3, from cysteine to phenylalanine inclusive. The DNA shown is the 45-base CDR3, in frame from base 1. V loses 0 bases of germline sequence and J loses 2 bases, and the interval between the two ends is 11 bases. About this clone: Its antigen is not yet known. No base-level quality is on record; no much larger clone is a single base apart.

Libraries were built with the immunoSEQ multiplex PCR assay. TCRdb took this table from immuneACCESS and kept in-frame rearrangements with V and J called. Such tables lack part of the clones; where checked against another copy, unresolved V genes explain under half of the gap, and the rest is unexplained. This sample lists about 67,000 clones; around 90% were detected once. Jointly, the top ten make up approximately 3% of the sample. The rearranged chain carries TRBV6-5 and TRBJ2-7; no D segment can be confidently identified. Specimen: peripheral blood mononuclear cells (PBMCs). The TCR comes from a man aged 40-49 years. CDR3 loop: CASSYSGSPTYEQYF. The DNA is TGTGCCAGCAGTTACTCGGGAAGCCCAACCTACGAGCAGTACTTC.